These 17 T cell receptor beta chains came from one sample sequenced in a study of T cell responses to AZD1222 COVID-19 vaccine. Generated by immunoSEQ multiplex PCR, the TCRdb table keeps only in-frame clones and is missing some. The sample carries 96,000 or so clones, about 90% recorded once. The material was peripheral blood, obtained on day 0 of AZD1222 vaccination. These receptors were collected from an adult in good health.

The V gene is TRBV30, the J gene TRBJ2-2; D may be TRBD1 (5 bases). The V gene's germline CDR1 is GTSNPN and CDR2 SVGIG (reference sequence). Trimming cost V 4 bases and J 8 bases, with 20 bases left between them. The CDR3 has 15 amino acids. Here the CDR3 DNA reads TGTGCCTGGAACGTGGGGCTAAGGGGTCCGGGGGAGCTGTTTTTT. Its protein is CAWNVGLRGPGELFF.

The rearrangement joins TRBV5-8 to TRBJ1-2; TRBD1 matches 9 bases. Germline CDR1 SGHTS, CDR2 YDEGEE. The CDR3 consists of 13 residues. V lost 4 bases, J lost 7 bases, and 5 bases stayed unmatched. The CDR3 nucleotides read TGTGCCAGCAGCGTGAAGGACAGGGGTGGCTACACCTTC. Translated, it gives CASSVKDRGGYTF.

The rearrangement joins TRBV7-3 to TRBJ2-3; 11 bases agree with TRBD2. From germline, CDR1 is SGHTA and CDR2 FQGTGA. CDR3 length: 16 amino acids. The trim removed 5 bases at V and 4 bases at J, leaving 8 bases unmatched. The chain's CDR3 is CASSPLAGEEADTQYF. Written as DNA, the CDR3 is TGTGCCAGCAGCCCACTAGCGGGAGAGGAGGCAGATACGCAGTATTTT.

The chain's CDR3 is CATSAGTSWGYGYTF. The CDR3 bases are TGTGCCACCAGCGCCGGGACCTCCTGGGGCTATGGCTACACCTTC. The chain recombines TRBV15 with TRBJ1-2, with D perhaps TRBD1 (5 bases). Per the germline V gene, CDR1 is LNHNV and CDR2 is YYDKDF (reference sequence). This CDR3 contains 15 residues. Trimming removed 5 bases at V and 4 bases at J, with 17 bases between.

The chain links TRBV5-4 to TRBJ2-5; D is undetermined. Germline lookup yields CDR1 SGHNT and CDR2 YYREEE (reference sequence). The CDR3 length is 12 residues. Trimming took off 2 bases at V and 5 bases at J, with 7 bases between the two ends. DNA of the CDR3: TGTGCCAGCAGCTTTTCTCTCGAGACCCAGTACTTC. It codes for CASSFSLETQYF.

The CDR3 region is CASSTGDSNQPQHF. The CDR3 region has the DNA TGCGCCAGCAGCACGGGCGATAGCAATCAGCCCCAGCATTTT. The rearrangement uses TRBV4-1 and TRBJ1-5; the D is unclear. Deletions cut 5 bases from V and 0 bases from J, with 8 bases between. Germline V gene sequence: CDR1 MGHRA, CDR2 YSYEKL. This CDR3 spans 14 amino acids.

This chain's CDR3 is CASRTLGETQYF. CDR3 nucleotides: TGTGCCAGCCGGACTCTTGGAGAGACCCAGTACTTC. J is TRBJ2-5 and V is TRBV19; perhaps TRBD2 as D (5 bases). The CDR3 runs to 12 residues. The V gene's germline CDR1 is LNHDA and CDR2 SQIVND (reference sequence). Trimming stripped 9 bases from V and 4 bases from J, with 12 bases between. Complete variable domain (other parts from reference TRBV19 and TRBJ2-5): DGGITQSPKYLFRKEGQNVTLSCEQNLNHDAMYWYRQDPGQGLRLIYYSQIVNDFQKGDIAEGYSVSREKKESFPLTVTSAQKNPTAFYLCASRTLGETQYFGPGTRLLVL.

This clone was observed once. V and J are TRBV7-9 and TRBJ1-4, with 7 nucleotides matching TRBD1. This CDR3 contains 14 residues. The J segment lost 7 bases and the V segment lost 3 bases, leaving 5 bases of the junction unmatched. The V gene's germline CDR1 is SEHNR and CDR2 FQNEAQ (reference sequence). Here the CDR3 DNA reads TGTGCCAGCAGCTTTACAGGGGCTTCTGAAAAACTGTTTTTT. Protein product: CASSFTGASEKLFF.

This chain uses TRBV4-3 with TRBJ1-1; 7 positions agree with TRBD1. This CDR3 spans 16 amino acids. The ends lost 1 base at V and 1 base at J; junction bases unmatched: 6. Germline V gene sequence: CDR1 LGHNA, CDR2 YSLEER. The CDR3 region has the DNA TGCGCCAGCAGCCAAGGACAGGACAGGCCGAACACTGAAGCTTTCTTT. The encoded protein is CASSQGQDRPNTEAFF.

This chain joins TRBV5-5 and TRBJ1-5; the D is unclear. This CDR3 is 15 amino acids long. Trimming took off 0 bases at V and 1 base at J, with 8 bases between the two ends. The germline gives CDR1 SGHKS, CDR2 YYEKEE (reference sequence). The CDR3 region has the DNA TGTGCCAGCAGCTTGGAGGGAATAAGCAATCAGCCCCAGCATTTT. Amino acid sequence: CASSLEGISNQPQHF.

The chain joins TRBV28 to TRBJ2-3; 8 bases fit TRBD2. The CDR3 is made up of 14 amino acids. With 7 bases clipped from V and 5 bases from J, the junction kept 8 bases outside the gene matches. Germline CDR1 and CDR2: MDHEN and SYDVKM. CDR3 in amino acids: CASITSGKLDTQYF. The CDR3, as DNA: TGTGCCAGCATAACTAGCGGCAAGTTAGATACGCAGTATTTT. Full variable domain (rest looked up from reference TRBV28 and TRBJ2-3): DVKVTQSSRYLVKRTGEKVFLECVQDMDHENMFWYRQDPGLGLRLIYFSYDVKMKEKGDIPEGYSVSREKKERFSLILESASTNQTSMYLCASITSGKLDTQYFGPGTRLTVL.

The chain links TRBV9 to TRBJ1-6; D may be TRBD1 (5 bases). In germline, CDR1 is SGDLS, CDR2 YYNGEE. Trimming removed 9 bases at V and 8 bases at J, with 15 bases between. This CDR3 contains 13 residues. The CDR3 protein is CAIPHLGDSPLHF. In nucleotides, the CDR3 is TGTGCCATCCCTCATTTGGGGGATTCACCCCTCCACTTT. Supplemented by reference TRBV9 and TRBJ1-6, the full variable domain reads DSGVTQTPKHLITATGQRVTLRCSPRSGDLSVYWYQQSLDQGLQFLIQYYNGEERAKGNILERFSAQQFPDLHSELNLSSLELGDSALYFCAIPHLGDSPLHFGNGTRLTVT.

The chain links TRBV25-1 to TRBJ2-7, with D maybe TRBD2 (6 bases). The CDR3 contains 12 residues. V was shortened by 8 bases and J by 4 bases, with 12 bases between the two germline ends. The V gene's germline CDR1 is MGHDK and CDR2 SYGVNS. The CDR3 nucleotides read TGTGCCAGCTCCCTCGGGGGTTACGAGCAGTACTTC. Its protein is CASSLGGYEQYF.

The chain links TRBV29-1 to TRBJ1-1; unclear D gene. The CDR3 spans 15 residues. The V and J ends lost 7 bases and 3 bases respectively, with 21 bases between them. Per the germline V gene, CDR1 is SQVTM and CDR2 is ANQGSEA. CDR3 nucleotide sequence: TGCAGCGCTTTAAAAGAGGGTGGTCGGGACACTGAAGCTTTCTTT. Its translation is CSALKEGGRDTEAFF.

This rearrangement joins TRBV10-3 to TRBJ2-7; TRBD1 agrees at 11 bases. Germline trimming cut 7 bases from V and 4 bases from J; bases unmatched to any gene: 9. The CDR3 loop spans 15 amino acids. The V gene's germline CDR1 is ENHRY and CDR2 SYGVKD. This CDR3 reads CAINSPGTGGYEQYF. Here the CDR3 DNA reads TGTGCCATCAATTCCCCCGGGACAGGGGGTTACGAGCAGTACTTC.

The chain joins TRBV25-1 to TRBJ1-2, with D possibly TRBD1 on 6 matching bases. The ends were cut back, 6 bases at V and 2 bases at J, with 10 bases in the middle. CDR1 MGHDK and CDR2 SYGVNS come from the germline V gene. This CDR3 is 13 amino acids long. The CDR3, as DNA: TGTGCCAGCAGCCTGCAGGGGAACTATGGCTACACCTTC. Its translation is CASSLQGNYGYTF.

The table lists this clone with a few counts. The chain joins TRBV5-5 to TRBJ2-3; 7 nucleotides align to TRBD2. Germline V gene sequence: CDR1 SGHKS, CDR2 YYEKEE (reference sequence). V lost 4 bases and J lost 4; bases outside the gene matches: 9. There are 15 residues in the CDR3. CDR3 nucleotides: TGTGCCAGCAGCACCCTGACTAGCTTATCAGATACGCAGTATTTT. It is translated as CASSTLTSLSDTQYF. Drawing the rest from reference TRBV5-5 and TRBJ2-3, the complete variable domain is DAGVTQSPTHLIKTRGQQVTLRCSPISGHKSVSWYQQVLGQGPQFIFQYYEKEERGRGNFPDRFSARQFPNYSSELNVNALLLGDSALYLCASSTLTSLSDTQYFGPGTRLTVL.